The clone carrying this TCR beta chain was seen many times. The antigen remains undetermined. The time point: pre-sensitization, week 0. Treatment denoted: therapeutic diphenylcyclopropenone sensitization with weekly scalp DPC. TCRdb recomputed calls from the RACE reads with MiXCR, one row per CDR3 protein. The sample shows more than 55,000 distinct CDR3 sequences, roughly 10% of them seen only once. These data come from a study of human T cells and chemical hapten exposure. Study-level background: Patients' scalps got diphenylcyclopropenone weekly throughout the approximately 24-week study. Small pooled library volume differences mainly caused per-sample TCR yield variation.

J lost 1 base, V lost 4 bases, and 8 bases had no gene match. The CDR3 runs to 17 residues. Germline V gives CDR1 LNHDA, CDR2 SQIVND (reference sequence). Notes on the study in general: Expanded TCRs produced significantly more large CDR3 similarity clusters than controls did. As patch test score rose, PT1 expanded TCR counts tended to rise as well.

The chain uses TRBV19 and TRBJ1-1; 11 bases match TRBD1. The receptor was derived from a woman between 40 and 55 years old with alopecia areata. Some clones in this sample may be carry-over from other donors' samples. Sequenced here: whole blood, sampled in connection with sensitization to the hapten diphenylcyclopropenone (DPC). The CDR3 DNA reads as TGTGCCAGTAGTACGCCACCCGGGACAGGGGGGAACACTGAAGCTTTCTTT. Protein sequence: CASSTPPGTGGNTEAFF. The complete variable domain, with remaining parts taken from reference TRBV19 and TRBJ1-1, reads DGGITQSPKYLFRKEGQNVTLSCEQNLNHDAMYWYRQDPGQGLRLIYYSQIVNDFQKGDIAEGYSVSREKKESFPLTVTSAQKNPTAFYLCASSTPPGTGGNTEAFFGQGTRLTVV.